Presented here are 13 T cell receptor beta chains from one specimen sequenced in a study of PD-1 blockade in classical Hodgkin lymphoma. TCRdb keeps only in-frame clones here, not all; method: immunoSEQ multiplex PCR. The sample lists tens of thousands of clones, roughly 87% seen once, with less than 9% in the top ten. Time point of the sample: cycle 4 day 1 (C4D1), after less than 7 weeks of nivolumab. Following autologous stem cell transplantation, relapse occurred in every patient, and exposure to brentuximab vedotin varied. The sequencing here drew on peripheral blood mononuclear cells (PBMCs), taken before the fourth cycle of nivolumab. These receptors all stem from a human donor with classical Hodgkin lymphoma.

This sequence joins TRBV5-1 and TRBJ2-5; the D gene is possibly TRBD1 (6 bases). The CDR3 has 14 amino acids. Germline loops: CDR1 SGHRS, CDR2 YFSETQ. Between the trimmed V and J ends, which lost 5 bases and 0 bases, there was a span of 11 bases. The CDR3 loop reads CASRYRTDQETQYF. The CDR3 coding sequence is TGCGCCAGCAGGTACCGGACAGACCAAGAGACCCAGTACTTC.

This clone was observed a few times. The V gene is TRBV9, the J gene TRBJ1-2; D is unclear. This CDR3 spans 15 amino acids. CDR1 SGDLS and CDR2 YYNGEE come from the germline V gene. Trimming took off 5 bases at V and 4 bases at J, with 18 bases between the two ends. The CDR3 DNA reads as TGTGCCAGCAGTCAAACTTCGGGGTCCCGCTATGGCTACACCTTC. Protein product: CASSQTSGSRYGYTF.

The chain's CDR3 is CASSLVGSGQGATQYF. CDR3 nucleotide sequence: TGCGCCAGCAGCTTGGTGGGGTCGGGACAGGGCGCGACCCAGTACTTC. The chain carries TRBV5-1 and TRBJ2-5, with 9 bases that match TRBD1. Trimming removed 0 bases from V and 7 bases from J; junction bases left unmatched: 10. In germline, CDR1 is SGHRS, CDR2 YFSETQ. This CDR3 has 16 residues.

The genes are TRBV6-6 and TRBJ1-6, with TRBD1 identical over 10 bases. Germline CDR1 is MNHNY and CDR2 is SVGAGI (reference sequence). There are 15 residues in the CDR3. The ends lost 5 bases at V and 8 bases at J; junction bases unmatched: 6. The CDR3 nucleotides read TGTGCCAGCAGTCCAGGACAGGGGGTCGATTCACCCCTCCACTTT. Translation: CASSPGQGVDSPLHF.

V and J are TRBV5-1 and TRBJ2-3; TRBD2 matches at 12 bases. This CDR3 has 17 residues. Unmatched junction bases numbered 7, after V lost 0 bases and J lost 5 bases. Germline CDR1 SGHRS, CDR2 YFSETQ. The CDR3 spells CASSLVAVLAGGDTQYF. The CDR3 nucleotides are TGCGCCAGCAGCTTGGTGGCTGTACTAGCGGGAGGAGATACGCAGTATTTT.

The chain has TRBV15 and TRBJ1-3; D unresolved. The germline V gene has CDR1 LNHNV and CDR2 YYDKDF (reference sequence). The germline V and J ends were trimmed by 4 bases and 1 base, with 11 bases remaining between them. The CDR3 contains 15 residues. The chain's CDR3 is CATSKTDLSGNTIYF. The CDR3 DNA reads TGTGCCACCAGCAAAACGGACCTATCTGGAAACACCATATATTTT.

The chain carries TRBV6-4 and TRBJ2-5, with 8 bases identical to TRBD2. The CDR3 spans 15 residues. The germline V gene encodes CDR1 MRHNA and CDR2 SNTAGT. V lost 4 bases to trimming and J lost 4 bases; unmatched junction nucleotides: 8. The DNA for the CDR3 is TGTGCCAGCAGTGTGGCCGGGGGGGCCGTAGAGACCCAGTACTTC. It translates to CASSVAGGAVETQYF.

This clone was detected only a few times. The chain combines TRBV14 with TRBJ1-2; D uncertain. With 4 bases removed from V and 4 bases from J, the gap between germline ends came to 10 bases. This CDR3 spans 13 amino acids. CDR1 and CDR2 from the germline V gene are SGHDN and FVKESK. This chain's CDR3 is CASSPSLAYGYTF. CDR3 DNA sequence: TGTGCCAGCAGCCCCTCATTGGCCTATGGCTACACCTTC. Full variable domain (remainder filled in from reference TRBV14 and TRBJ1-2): EAGVTQFPSHSVIEKGQTVTLRCDPISGHDNLYWYRRVMGKEIKFLLHFVKESKQDESGMPNNRFLAERTGGTYSTLKVQPAELEDSGVYFCASSPSLAYGYTFGSGTRLTVV.

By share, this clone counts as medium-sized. CDR3 bases: TGTGCCAGCAAGAGGGTTTGGGACACTGAAGCTTTCTTT. This sequence encodes CASKRVWDTEAFF. The genes are TRBV27 and TRBJ1-1; D gene uncertain. The CDR3 sequence is 13 residues long. The germline CDR1 and CDR2 sequences are MNHEY and SMNVEV (reference sequence). The ends were cut back, 7 bases at V and 3 bases at J, with 12 bases in the middle.

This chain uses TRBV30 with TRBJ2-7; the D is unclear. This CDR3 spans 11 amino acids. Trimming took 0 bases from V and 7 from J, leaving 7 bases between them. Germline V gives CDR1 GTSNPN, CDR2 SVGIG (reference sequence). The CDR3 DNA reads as TGTGCCTGGAGTGTTGCCGGAGAGCAGTACTTC. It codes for CAWSVAGEQYF.

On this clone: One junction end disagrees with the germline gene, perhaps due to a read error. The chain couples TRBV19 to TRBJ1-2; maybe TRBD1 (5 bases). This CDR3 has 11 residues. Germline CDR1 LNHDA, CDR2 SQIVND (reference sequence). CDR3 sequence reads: CASSAGLSNSF. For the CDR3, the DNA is TGTGCCAGTAGTGCGGGACTTTCGAACTCCTTC.

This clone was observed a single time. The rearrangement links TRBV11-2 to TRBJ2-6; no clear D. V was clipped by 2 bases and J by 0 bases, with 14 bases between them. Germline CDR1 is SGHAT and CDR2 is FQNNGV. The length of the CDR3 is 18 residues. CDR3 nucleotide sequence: TGTGCCAGCAGCTTAACAGTCACCCGTTTCTCTGGGGCCAACGTCCTGACTTTC. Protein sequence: CASSLTVTRFSGANVLTF.

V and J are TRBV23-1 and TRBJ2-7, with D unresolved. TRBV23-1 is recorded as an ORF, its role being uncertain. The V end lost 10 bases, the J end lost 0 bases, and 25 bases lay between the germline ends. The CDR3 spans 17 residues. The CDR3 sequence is CATPVLLTETRSYEQYF. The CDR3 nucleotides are TGCGCCACACCAGTACTCCTAACCGAGACGCGCTCCTACGAGCAGTACTTC.